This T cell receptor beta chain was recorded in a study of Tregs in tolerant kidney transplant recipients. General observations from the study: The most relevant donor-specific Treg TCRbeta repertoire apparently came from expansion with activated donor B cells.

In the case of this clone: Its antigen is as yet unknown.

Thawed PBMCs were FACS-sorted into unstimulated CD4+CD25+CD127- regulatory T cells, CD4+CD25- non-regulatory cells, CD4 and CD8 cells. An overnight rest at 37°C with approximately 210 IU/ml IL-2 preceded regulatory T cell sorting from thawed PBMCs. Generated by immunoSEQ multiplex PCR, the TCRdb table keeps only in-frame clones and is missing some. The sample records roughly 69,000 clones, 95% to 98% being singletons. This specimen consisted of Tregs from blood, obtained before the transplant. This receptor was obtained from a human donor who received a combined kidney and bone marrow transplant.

The CDR3 DNA reads as TGTGCCTCCAATCGGGGGACGAGCTCCTACAATGAGCAGTTCTTC. This codes for CASNRGTSSYNEQFF. The V and J genes are TRBV7-9 and TRBJ2-1; weak D call: TRBD2 (6 bases). V lost 11 bases and J 0 bases, leaving 17 bases between the germline ends. The CDR3 is 15 amino acids. Germline CDR1 is SEHNR and CDR2 is FQNEAQ (reference sequence).